This TCR beta chain originates from a study of blood T cell repertoires in COVID-19. Whole-study context: The United States, Italy and Spain were the sources of the acute and convalescent COVID-19 samples. In each case, the material was cDNA or gDNA derived from T cells, B-cell-depleted T cells, or PBMCs.

Germline assignment: CDR1 SGHAT and CDR2 FQNNGV. The CDR3 sequence is 15 residues long. The V end lost 2 bases, the J end lost 0 bases, and 8 bases lay between the germline ends. As handled by the study authors: Reference gene primer amplification gave estimated nucleated cell counts. Generated by immunoSEQ multiplex PCR, the TCRdb table keeps only in-frame clones and is missing some. The DNA gave D and trimming, while V, J and clone size come from that table. The sample holds some 180,000 clones, roughly 76% seen once. The chain carries TRBV11-2 and TRBJ2-1; no reliable D call. The TCR was taken from a woman in her forties or fifties with active or convalescent COVID-19. Material for sequencing was peripheral blood. The CDR3 loop reads CASSLSSSSYNEQFF. The CDR3 DNA reads as TGTGCCAGCAGCTTATCCTCTAGCTCCTACAATGAGCAGTTCTTC.